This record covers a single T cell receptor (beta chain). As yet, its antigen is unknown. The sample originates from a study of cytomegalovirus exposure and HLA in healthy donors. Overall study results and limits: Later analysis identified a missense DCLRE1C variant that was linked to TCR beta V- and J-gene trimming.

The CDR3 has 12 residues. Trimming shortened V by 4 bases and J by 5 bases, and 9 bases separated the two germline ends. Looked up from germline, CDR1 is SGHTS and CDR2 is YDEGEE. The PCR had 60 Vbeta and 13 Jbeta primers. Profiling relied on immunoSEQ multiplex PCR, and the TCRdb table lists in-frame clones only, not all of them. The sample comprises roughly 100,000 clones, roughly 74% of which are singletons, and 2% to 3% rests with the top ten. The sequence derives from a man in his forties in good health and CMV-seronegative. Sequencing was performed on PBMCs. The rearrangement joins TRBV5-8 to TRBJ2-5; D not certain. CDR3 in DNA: TGTGCCAGCAGCCCTCGGGTGGAGACCCAGTACTTC. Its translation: CASSPRVETQYF.